Below, 28 T cell receptor beta chains from the same sample are listed, as sequenced in a study of cytomegalovirus exposure and HLA in healthy donors. The PCR ran on 60 Vbeta and 13 Jbeta primers. Profiled with immunoSEQ multiplex PCR; TCRdb holds only in-frame clones, not every one. The listing contains approximately 70,000 clones. Source material: PBMCs. The receptors stem from a female donor in good health and CMV-seropositive.

This chain connects TRBV11-2 to TRBJ2-1, with a possible D match to TRBD1 (5 bases). The CDR3 length is 15 residues. Germline assignment: CDR1 SGHAT and CDR2 FQNNGV. V gave up 5 bases and J gave up 7 bases, with 18 bases separating them. The CDR3 nucleotides are TGTGCCAGCAGCCTCCGAGGAAGTAAGGGGAATGAGCAGTTCTTC. This codes for CASSLRGSKGNEQFF.

V is TRBV11-2 and J is TRBJ2-7; D call uncertain. CDR3 length equals 14 residues. CDR1 is SGHAT, CDR2 FQNNGV, per germline. Trimming pared 1 base from V and 4 bases from J, leaving 11 bases between. The CDR3 region is CASSLGAGQYEQYF. CDR3 bases: TGTGCCAGCAGCTTAGGGGCAGGCCAATACGAGCAGTACTTC.

The chain couples TRBV6-5 to TRBJ2-5, with 10 bases that match TRBD1. CDR3 length equals 16 residues. Per germline, CDR1 MNHEY and CDR2 SVGAGI. V lost 0 bases and J lost 5; bases outside the gene matches: 6. The CDR3 sequence is CASSYSGTGVQETQYF. The CDR3 DNA reads TGTGCCAGCAGTTACTCCGGGACAGGGGTTCAGGAGACCCAGTACTTC.

CDR3 DNA sequence: TGTGCCAGCAGTCCTCAGCGGGAGGGAGGTTCCACAGATACGCAGTATTTT. Its protein product is CASSPQREGGSTDTQYF. The chain combines TRBV27 with TRBJ2-3; TRBD2 agrees at 10 bases. Trimming removed 5 bases from V and 2 bases from J; junction bases left unmatched: 10. The germline V gene encodes CDR1 MNHEY and CDR2 SMNVEV (reference sequence). The CDR3 covers 17 residues.

CDR3 coding DNA: TGTGCCAGCAGGACCTCGACAGGGGATACGAGGGAGCAGTACTTC. Its protein product is CASRTSTGDTREQYF. The V and J genes are TRBV28 and TRBJ2-7; 8 nucleotides align to TRBD1. The germline V gene encodes CDR1 MDHEN and CDR2 SYDVKM. V shed 6 bases and J 7 bases; nucleotides not matched to a gene: 14. This CDR3 spans 15 amino acids.

The CDR3 region is CASSPPGGGSSYEQYF. In DNA form, the CDR3 reads TGTGCCAGCTCACCCCCCGGAGGCGGGAGCTCCTACGAGCAGTACTTC. The chain employs TRBV18 and TRBJ2-7; 7 bases line up with TRBD2. The CDR3 loop spans 16 amino acids. Germline loops: CDR1 KGHSH, CDR2 LQKENI. V gave up 3 bases and J gave up 0 bases; unmatched junction bases: 8. Drawing the rest from reference TRBV18 and TRBJ2-7, the complete variable domain is NAGVMQNPRHLVRRRGQEARLRCSPMKGHSHVYWYRQLPEEGLKFMVYLQKENIIDESGMPKERFSAEFPKEGPSILRIQQVVRGDSAAYFCASSPPGGGSSYEQYFGPGTRLTVT.

V gene TRBV6-6 combines with J gene TRBJ1-2; D is ambiguous. This CDR3 region has 13 residues. Germline loops: CDR1 MNHNY, CDR2 SVGAGI (reference sequence). Between the trimmed V and J ends, which lost 3 bases and 2 bases, there was a span of 7 bases. CDR3 DNA: TGTGCCAGCAGTTATGAGAAAAACTATGGCTACACCTTC. Encoded protein: CASSYEKNYGYTF.

This chain connects TRBV6-6 to TRBJ1-1; TRBD1 aligns across 8 bases. The CDR3 covers 15 residues. Germline lookup yields CDR1 MNHNY and CDR2 SVGAGI (reference sequence). After removal of 2 bases from V and 4 bases from J, the junction contained 6 bases not matched to a gene. CDR3: CASSYHNTGGTEAFF. In DNA, the CDR3 is TGTGCCAGCAGTTACCACAATACAGGGGGCACTGAAGCTTTCTTT.

The V and J genes are TRBV2 and TRBJ2-7; no firm D call. The germline CDR1 and CDR2 sequences are SNHLY and FYNNEI. The CDR3 runs 13 residues. The ends were cut back, 3 bases at V and 5 bases at J, with 11 bases in the middle. The CDR3 bases are TGTGCCAGCAGTGACGGTGTGTCCCACGAGCAGTACTTC. Amino acids: CASSDGVSHEQYF.

The rearrangement joins TRBV6-5 to TRBJ2-7; TRBD1 matches at 8 bases. V dropped 4 bases and J dropped 4; count of bases not matched to a gene: 12. This CDR3 has 16 residues. The germline V gene has CDR1 MNHEY and CDR2 SVGAGI. The CDR3 sequence is CASSSGTGTAGYEQYF. The CDR3 DNA is TGTGCCAGCAGTTCCGGGACAGGCACCGCGGGGTACGAGCAGTACTTC.

The chain couples TRBV6-5 to TRBJ2-7; 7 bases align to TRBD1. This CDR3 contains 15 residues. CDR1 MNHEY and CDR2 SVGAGI come from the germline V gene. V lost 0 bases, J lost 3 bases, and 5 bases stayed unmatched. This CDR3 is CASSYSPGTVYEQYF. The CDR3 coding sequence is TGTGCCAGCAGTTACTCACCCGGGACAGTCTACGAGCAGTACTTC.

The genes are TRBV27 and TRBJ1-2, with TRBD1 matching over 12 bases. Germline CDR1 is MNHEY and CDR2 is SMNVEV (reference sequence). This CDR3 spans 18 amino acids. J was trimmed by 2 bases and V by 6 bases; bases with no gene match: 13. CDR3 nucleotides: TGTGCCAGCAGGACCTCGGGACAGGGGGCTTTAGCCAACTATGGCTACACCTTC. This gives the protein CASRTSGQGALANYGYTF.

The rearrangement links TRBV6-1 to TRBJ2-1; 7 bases agree with TRBD1. V shed 2 bases, J shed 11 bases, and the junction held 15 bases outside the gene matches. Germline-derived CDR1 and CDR2 are MNHNS and SASEGT. CDR3 size: 16 residues. The CDR3 bases are TGTGCCAGCAGTGAAAACTGGACAGGTATTACAATGAAGCAGTTCTTC. Protein: CASSENWTGITMKQFF.

This chain joins TRBV7-2 and TRBJ2-1; 13 bases fit TRBD2. This CDR3 has 17 amino acids. The germline CDR1 and CDR2 sequences are SGHTA and FQGNSA. Unmatched junction bases numbered 12, after V lost 5 bases and J lost 8 bases. In nucleotides, the CDR3 is TGTGCCAGCAGCCAAACTAGCGGGGGGGCCGTAGGGTATGAGCAGTTCTTC. Encoded protein: CASSQTSGGAVGYEQFF.

This rearrangement joins TRBV6-5 to TRBJ2-7; 7 bases are shared with TRBD2. V gave up 4 bases and J gave up 3 bases; unmatched junction bases: 6. CDR1 is MNHEY, CDR2 SVGAGI, per germline. The CDR3 contains 14 residues. This chain's CDR3 is CASSSGTTIYEQYF. As DNA, the CDR3 is TGTGCCAGCAGTTCTGGGACTACCATCTACGAGCAGTACTTC.

J is TRBJ1-4 and V is TRBV28, with TRBD1 matching 9 bases. The junction had 3 bases not matched to a gene; V was cut back by 5 bases and J by 5 bases. The length of the CDR3 is 14 residues. Germline loops: CDR1 MDHEN, CDR2 SYDVKM. The CDR3 loop reads CASSLTGGNEKLFF. The CDR3 DNA reads TGTGCCAGCAGTCTGACAGGGGGAAATGAAAAACTGTTTTTT.

The chain combines TRBV5-6 with TRBJ2-1; 9 nucleotides align to TRBD1. CDR1 SGHDT and CDR2 YYEEEE come from the germline V gene. Trimming cost V 4 bases and J 7 bases; bases outside gene matches: 9. CDR3 length: 15 amino acids. Here the CDR3 DNA reads TGTGCCAGCAGCGTCCGGGACAGGGCTTTTAATGAGCAGTTCTTC. Amino acid sequence: CASSVRDRAFNEQFF.

The gene calls are TRBV19 and TRBJ2-7; D ambiguous. V gave up 2 bases and J gave up 0 bases, with 8 bases separating them. The CDR3 covers 14 residues. From germline, CDR1 is LNHDA and CDR2 SQIVND (reference sequence). The CDR3 here is CASSISVTSYEQYF. The CDR3 coding sequence is TGTGCCAGTAGTATAAGCGTAACCTCCTACGAGCAGTACTTC.

V gene TRBV28 combines with J gene TRBJ2-7; 8 positions match TRBD2. Trimming cost V 4 bases and J 2 bases; bases outside gene matches: 7. The CDR3 spans 15 residues. Germline V gene data show CDR1 as MDHEN and CDR2 as SYDVKM. The CDR3 here is CASSYPGTRTYEQYF. The DNA of the CDR3 is TGTGCCAGCAGTTACCCCGGGACTAGGACCTACGAGCAGTACTTC.

This sequence joins TRBV7-2 and TRBJ1-4; possible D gene TRBD1, 6 bases. V was shortened by 2 bases and J by 8 bases, with 15 bases between the two germline ends. CDR1 is SGHTA and CDR2 is FQGNSA in the germline V gene. CDR3 size: 15 residues. The DNA of the CDR3 is TGTGCCAGCAGCTTATTCGGGGGGGCAGGGGAAAAACTGTTTTTT. Translation: CASSLFGGAGEKLFF.

V usage is TRBV9 and J usage is TRBJ2-3; 9 bases map to TRBD2. From germline, CDR1 is SGDLS and CDR2 YYNGEE. J was trimmed by 7 bases and V by 3 bases; bases with no gene match: 9. This CDR3 contains 15 residues. CDR3 DNA: TGTGCCAGCAGCGAAACTAGCGGGCTACCTTATACGCAGTATTTT. It yields the protein CASSETSGLPYTQYF.

The genes are TRBV11-3 and TRBJ2-1, with D unclear. Trimming shortened V by 3 bases and J by 6 bases, and 6 bases separated the two germline ends. Germline V CDR1 and CDR2: SGHNT, YENEEA. This CDR3 has 12 amino acids. CDR3 in amino acids: CASSLRANEQFF. Written as DNA, the CDR3 is TGTGCCAGCAGCTTGCGTGCCAATGAGCAGTTCTTC.

V and J are TRBV9 and TRBJ1-1; D possibly corresponds to TRBD1 (5 bases). The CDR3 is 14 residues long. Germline V gene data show CDR1 as SGDLS and CDR2 as YYNGEE. V dropped 2 bases and J dropped 1 base, with 9 bases sitting between them. Here the CDR3 reads CASSVRGTNTEAFF. In DNA form, the CDR3 reads TGTGCCAGCAGCGTTCGGGGGACGAACACTGAAGCTTTCTTT.

The rearrangement joins TRBV5-4 to TRBJ2-7; the D is unclear. This CDR3 spans 12 amino acids. V was cut by 0 bases and J by 3 bases, with 4 bases left in between. Germline CDR1 SGHNT, CDR2 YYREEE (reference sequence). The CDR3 nucleotides are TGTGCCAGCAGCTTGGGAGGCTACGAGCAGTACTTC. As protein: CASSLGGYEQYF.

The rearrangement uses TRBV28 and TRBJ2-3; TRBD2 agrees at 9 bases. J gave up 2 bases and V 4 bases, and 7 bases lay outside the gene matches. The germline V gene encodes CDR1 MDHEN and CDR2 SYDVKM. This CDR3 contains 16 residues. The CDR3 DNA reads as TGTGCCAGCAGTTCCCCGGCTAGCGGGGTCACAGATACGCAGTATTTT. Encoded protein: CASSSPASGVTDTQYF. The whole variable domain, filled in from reference TRBV28 and TRBJ2-3, reads DVKVTQSSRYLVKRTGEKVFLECVQDMDHENMFWYRQDPGLGLRLIYFSYDVKMKEKGDIPEGYSVSREKKERFSLILESASTNQTSMYLCASSSPASGVTDTQYFGPGTRLTVL.

The chain couples TRBV19 to TRBJ2-2, with D possibly matching TRBD1 (6 bases). The CDR3 covers 15 residues. The germline V gene encodes CDR1 LNHDA and CDR2 SQIVND (reference sequence). The V and J ends lost 10 bases and 1 base respectively, with 16 bases between them. CDR3 in DNA: TGTGCCACCCGTGGCCAAGGGGGGAACACCGGGGAGCTGTTTTTT. It encodes CATRGQGGNTGELFF. The entire variable domain, with the rest obtained from reference TRBV19 and TRBJ2-2, is as follows: DGGITQSPKYLFRKEGQNVTLSCEQNLNHDAMYWYRQDPGQGLRLIYYSQIVNDFQKGDIAEGYSVSREKKESFPLTVTSAQKNPTAFYLCATRGQGGNTGELFFGEGSRLTVL.

As concerns this clone: The sample contains more than one DNA sequence encoding this CDR3. This rearrangement joins TRBV19 to TRBJ2-7, with TRBD1 as a possible D gene (6 bases). The V end was cut by 3 bases, the J end by 2 bases, with 11 bases between. The CDR3 has 14 residues. CDR1 and CDR2 from the germline V gene are LNHDA and SQIVND (reference sequence). Here the CDR3 reads CASSILDRPYEQYF. The CDR3 DNA sequence: TGTGCCAGTAGTATTCTGGACAGACCCTACGAGCAGTACTTC.

This chain joins TRBV6-1 and TRBJ2-7, with D possibly being TRBD1 (8 bases). The CDR3 is 14 amino acids. The V end lost 1 base, the J end lost 4 bases, and 11 bases lay between the germline ends. Germline V gene lookup returns CDR1 MNHNS and CDR2 SASEGT. CDR3 DNA: TGTGCCAGCAGTGAAGACAGGGGGGGGTACGAGCAGTACTTC. Translation gives CASSEDRGGYEQYF.